This entry lists 29 T cell receptor beta chains sequenced from one sample in a study of blood T cell repertoires in COVID-19. The repertoire was sequenced with immunoSEQ multiplex PCR; TCRdb's copy has only in-frame clones and lacks some. The sample has some 80,000 clones; roughly nine tenths are singletons. The sample comprised peripheral blood. The receptors stem from a woman at least 80 years old with active or convalescent COVID-19.

The chain employs TRBV28 and TRBJ2-2; maybe TRBD2 (6 bases). Germline V CDR1 and CDR2: MDHEN, SYDVKM. The CDR3 has 14 residues. Deletions cut 7 bases from V and 1 base from J, with 10 bases between. CDR3 sequence: CASILGGNTGELFF. The CDR3, as DNA: TGTGCCAGCATCTTGGGGGGGAACACCGGGGAGCTGTTTTTT.

This clone was seen just once. This chain connects TRBV28 to TRBJ1-2; TRBD1 matches 9 bases. J gave up 8 bases and V 5 bases, and 12 bases lay outside the gene matches. From germline, CDR1 is MDHEN and CDR2 SYDVKM. The CDR3 length is 15 residues. The CDR3 DNA reads as TGTGCCAGCAGTGCCCGGGACAGGGTGGTACGGGGCTACACCTTC. Translation: CASSARDRVVRGYTF.

The chain couples TRBV7-6 to TRBJ2-7; TRBD2 is a possible D gene (6 bases). Germline V gene sequence: CDR1 SGHVS, CDR2 FNYEAQ. The CDR3 is 13 residues long. Trimming left V 5 bases short and J 0 bases short, with 8 bases between. Written as DNA, the CDR3 is TGTGCCAGCAGCCGCGGGGCCTCCTACGAGCAGTACTTC. This translates into CASSRGASYEQYF.

V and J are TRBV7-6 and TRBJ1-3; 7 nucleotides align to TRBD1. From germline, CDR1 is SGHVS and CDR2 FNYEAQ. The CDR3 has 16 residues. The trim removed 5 bases at V and 1 base at J, leaving 8 bases unmatched. The CDR3 bases are TGTGCCAGCAGCGGACAGGCGGACGGGTCTGGAAACACCATATATTTT. Its protein product is CASSGQADGSGNTIYF.

This clone was counted a single time. The chain has TRBV29-1 and TRBJ1-1; a possible D gene is TRBD1 (6 bases). Deletions cut 6 bases from V and 1 base from J, with 12 bases between. Germline loops: CDR1 SQVTM, CDR2 ANQGSEA. The CDR3 extends over 13 amino acids. CDR3 DNA sequence: TGCAGCGTGTGCAAACAGGGGAACACTGAAGCTTTCTTT. Amino acid sequence: CSVCKQGNTEAFF.

This chain joins TRBV29-1 and TRBJ1-6, with D possibly being TRBD1 (6 bases). The CDR3 spans 12 residues. Germline loops: CDR1 SQVTM, CDR2 ANQGSEA. V lost 6 bases, J lost 7 bases, and 10 bases lay in between. CDR3 in amino acids: CSVGTLNSPLHF. CDR3 nucleotide sequence: TGCAGCGTCGGGACACTAAATTCACCCCTCCACTTT.

The CDR3 reads CAWSVSRYNEQFF. The CDR3 DNA follows: TGTGCCTGGAGTGTATCTAGGTACAATGAGCAGTTCTTC. The V gene is TRBV30, the J gene TRBJ2-1; D unresolved. Germline values: CDR1 GTSNPN, CDR2 SVGIG (reference sequence). This CDR3 has 13 amino acids. Trimming took 0 bases from V and 4 from J, leaving 7 bases between them. The variable domain in full, with the rest retrieved from reference TRBV30 and TRBJ2-1, is SQTIHQWPATLVQPVGSPLSLECTVEGTSNPNLYWYRQAAGRGLQLLFYSVGIGQISSEVPQNLSASRPQDRQFILSSKKLLLSDSGFYLCAWSVSRYNEQFFGPGTRLTVL.

The V call is TRBV9, the J call TRBJ1-2; D possibly corresponds to TRBD1 (6 bases). CDR1 is SGDLS, CDR2 YYNGEE, per germline. The CDR3 has 12 residues. Trimming took off 3 bases at V and 4 bases at J, with 7 bases between the two ends. The CDR3 protein is CASSATGYGYTF. The CDR3 DNA reads TGTGCCAGCAGCGCGACAGGCTATGGCTACACCTTC.

This chain joins TRBV19 and TRBJ1-5; D is unresolved. This CDR3 spans 15 amino acids. Trimming took 5 bases from V and 2 from J, leaving 13 bases between them. Germline lookup yields CDR1 LNHDA and CDR2 SQIVND (reference sequence). CDR3: CASSQVFVGNQPQHF. The CDR3 bases are TGTGCCAGTAGTCAGGTTTTTGTGGGCAATCAGCCCCAGCATTTT.

The gene calls are TRBV29-1 and TRBJ2-3; 9 positions agree with TRBD1. CDR3 length equals 14 residues. V lost 6 bases, J lost 2 bases, and 6 bases stayed unmatched. Germline CDR1 and CDR2: SQVTM and ANQGSEA. CDR3 in amino acids: CSVARTGDTDTQYF. CDR3 nucleotide sequence: TGCAGCGTGGCCAGGACAGGGGACACAGATACGCAGTATTTT.

The chain carries TRBV4-1 and TRBJ1-1; possible D gene TRBD1, 5 bases. Germline V gene data show CDR1 as MGHRA and CDR2 as YSYEKL. V was cut by 5 bases and J by 4 bases, with 8 bases left in between. The CDR3 has 12 residues. CDR3 sequence reads: CASSATGTEAFF. The CDR3 nucleotides are TGCGCCAGCAGCGCCACAGGCACTGAAGCTTTCTTT.

V and J are TRBV14 and TRBJ2-1; TRBD2 might be the D (7 bases). This CDR3 has 17 amino acids. Deletions cut 0 bases from V and 8 bases from J, with 20 bases between. The germline gives CDR1 SGHDN, CDR2 FVKESK. The CDR3: CASSQDWGGARRDEQFF. The DNA of the CDR3 is TGTGCCAGCAGCCAAGATTGGGGGGGGGCCCGGAGGGATGAGCAGTTCTTC.

V and J are TRBV28 and TRBJ1-1; no clear D gene. The CDR3 has 13 residues. V lost 3 bases, J lost 1 base, and 6 bases lay in between. Germline V lookup: CDR1 MDHEN, CDR2 SYDVKM. The CDR3 is CASSFQWNTEAFF. In DNA form, the CDR3 reads TGTGCCAGCAGTTTTCAGTGGAACACTGAAGCTTTCTTT.

The chain combines TRBV2 with TRBJ1-5; a weak D match, TRBD1 (6 bases). The V gene's germline CDR1 is SNHLY and CDR2 FYNNEI. The length of the CDR3 is 15 residues. The V end lost 8 bases, the J end lost 0 bases, and 14 bases lay between the germline ends. CDR3 DNA: TGTGCCAGCTCCCCCGAGGGGGTTAGCAATCAGCCCCAGCATTTT. Residues: CASSPEGVSNQPQHF.

In its sample, this clone was seen once. This sequence joins TRBV5-1 and TRBJ1-2; no firm D call. Germline V CDR1 and CDR2: SGHRS, YFSETQ. The CDR3 covers 13 residues. Between the trimmed V and J ends, which lost 0 bases and 2 bases, there was a span of 5 bases. The CDR3 loop reads CASSLDVNYGYTF. For the CDR3, the DNA is TGCGCCAGCAGCTTGGATGTAAACTATGGCTACACCTTC. The entire variable domain, with the rest obtained from reference TRBV5-1 and TRBJ1-2, is as follows: KAGVTQTPRYLIKTRGQQVTLSCSPISGHRSVSWYQQTPGQGLQFLFEYFSETQRNKGNFPGRFSGRQFSNSRSEMNVSTLELGDSALYLCASSLDVNYGYTFGSGTRLTVV.

This clone has a handful of counts. V gene TRBV9 combines with J gene TRBJ1-6; D is possibly TRBD1 (6 bases). V lost 5 bases and J lost 0, with 9 bases in between. CDR3 size: 15 residues. Per germline, CDR1 SGDLS and CDR2 YYNGEE. The CDR3 DNA sequence: TGTGCCAGCAGTGGACAGAGCTCCTATAATTCACCCCTCCACTTT. Protein product: CASSGQSSYNSPLHF. Supplemented by reference TRBV9 and TRBJ1-6, the full variable domain reads DSGVTQTPKHLITATGQRVTLRCSPRSGDLSVYWYQQSLDQGLQFLIQYYNGEERAKGNILERFSAQQFPDLHSELNLSSLELGDSALYFCASSGQSSYNSPLHFGNGTRLTVT.

This chain links TRBV5-4 with TRBJ2-5; 8 bases line up with TRBD1. J gave up 2 bases and V 2 bases, and 8 bases lay outside the gene matches. The germline V gene encodes CDR1 SGHNT and CDR2 YYREEE (reference sequence). The CDR3 is 16 amino acids. As DNA, the CDR3 is TGTGCCAGCAGCTTCCAACAGGGGGGACTTCAAGAGACCCAGTACTTC. Its protein is CASSFQQGGLQETQYF.

The genes are TRBV7-2 and TRBJ1-4; TRBD1 agrees at 7 bases. The germline V gene has CDR1 SGHTA and CDR2 FQGNSA. V lost 8 bases to trimming and J lost 3 bases; unmatched junction nucleotides: 18. CDR3 size: 18 residues. This chain's CDR3 is CASGPAWRGGASNEKLFF. The CDR3 coding sequence is TGTGCCAGCGGCCCCGCTTGGCGAGGGGGCGCTTCTAATGAAAAACTGTTTTTT.

This clone was detected only a few times. The genes are TRBV3-1 (or the pseudogene TRBV3-2) and TRBJ1-3, with D tentatively TRBD1 (5 bases). CDR3 length: 16 residues. V lost 1 base, J lost 4 bases, and 14 bases lay in between. Germline V gene lookup returns CDR1 LGHDT and CDR2 YNNKEL (reference sequence). The CDR3 bases are TGTGCCAGCAGCCAAGGGGGCCAGGGCTTCGGAAACACCATATATTTT. It is translated as CASSQGGQGFGNTIYF.

The rearrangement links TRBV5-1 to TRBJ2-7, with TRBD1 identical over 8 bases. V was clipped by 4 bases and J by 6 bases; unmatched bases: 6. Germline CDR1 SGHRS, CDR2 YFSETQ. The CDR3 runs 13 residues. In nucleotides, the CDR3 is TGCGCCAGCAGCACCTCGACAGGGGTCGAGCAGTACTTC. Residues: CASSTSTGVEQYF.

The genes are TRBV18 and TRBJ1-4; unclear D gene. Germline loops: CDR1 KGHSH, CDR2 LQKENI. The length of the CDR3 is 12 residues. Trimming pared 5 bases from V and 8 bases from J, leaving 9 bases between. The CDR3 sequence: CASSSGGEKLFF. CDR3 nucleotides: TGTGCCAGCTCATCAGGAGGCGAAAAACTGTTTTTT.

The chain recombines TRBV5-4 with TRBJ1-1; 7 bases fit TRBD1. Germline CDR1 SGHNT, CDR2 YYREEE (reference sequence). J lost 6 bases, V lost 2 bases, and 7 bases had no gene match. The CDR3 is 14 residues long. The CDR3 bases are TGTGCCAGCAGCTTAGGGGGCCCGAGGGCTGAAGCTTTCTTT. The encoded protein is CASSLGGPRAEAFF.

This chain links TRBV4-1 with TRBJ1-1; weak D call: TRBD1 (6 bases). Trimming shortened V by 6 bases and J by 4 bases, and 15 bases separated the two germline ends. Germline V gene data show CDR1 as MGHRA and CDR2 as YSYEKL. The CDR3 spans 14 residues. The CDR3 protein is CASRPLWDITEAFF. The CDR3 DNA is TGCGCCAGCAGGCCCCTATGGGACATCACTGAAGCTTTCTTT.

The CDR3 spells CASSSGTDTQYF. The CDR3 coding sequence is TGTGCCAGCAGTTCGGGGACAGATACGCAGTATTTT. This chain links TRBV28 with TRBJ2-3, with D tentatively TRBD2 (5 bases). The CDR3 consists of 12 residues. In germline, CDR1 is MDHEN, CDR2 SYDVKM. V lost 4 bases and J lost 3, with 5 bases in between. The full variable domain, its missing parts supplied by reference TRBV28 and TRBJ2-3, is DVKVTQSSRYLVKRTGEKVFLECVQDMDHENMFWYRQDPGLGLRLIYFSYDVKMKEKGDIPEGYSVSREKKERFSLILESASTNQTSMYLCASSSGTDTQYFGPGTRLTVL.

The chain combines TRBV5-4 with TRBJ2-1; 7 nucleotides match TRBD1. The length of the CDR3 is 13 residues. V lost 2 bases to trimming and J lost 8 bases; unmatched junction nucleotides: 4. Per the germline V gene, CDR1 is SGHNT and CDR2 is YYREEE (reference sequence). CDR3 sequence reads: CASSFDREYEQFF. The CDR3 DNA reads as TGTGCCAGCAGCTTTGACAGGGAGTATGAGCAGTTCTTC.

There are a few counts of this clone. V is TRBV3-1 (or the pseudogene TRBV3-2) and J is TRBJ2-7; weak D call: TRBD1 (5 bases). Per germline, CDR1 LGHDT and CDR2 YNNKEL (reference sequence). V shed 5 bases and J shed 6 bases, with 20 bases lying between them. CDR3 length: 15 amino acids. The CDR3 sequence is CASSVTVGPLSEQYF. The CDR3 DNA sequence: TGTGCCAGCAGCGTCACTGTGGGGCCTCTCTCCGAGCAGTACTTC.

V usage is TRBV7-2 and J usage is TRBJ1-2; 7 nucleotides match TRBD1. Trimming took 5 bases from V and 3 from J; bases not matched to a gene: 9. This CDR3 has 15 residues. In germline, CDR1 is SGHTA, CDR2 FQGNSA. CDR3 coding DNA: TGTGCCAGCAGCCCCACAGGGGCGCGTGACTATGGCTACACCTTC. Translation: CASSPTGARDYGYTF.

The V gene is TRBV6-2 or TRBV6-3, the J gene TRBJ2-7; TRBD1 agrees at 8 bases. This CDR3 comprises 15 residues. CDR1 is MNHEY, CDR2 SVGEGT, per germline. Losses at the gene ends were 6 bases for V and 2 bases for J; bases not matched to a gene: 9. CDR3 sequence (DNA): TGTGCCAGCAGCCTCTGGGGACAGGAGGCCTACGAGCAGTACTTC. It translates to CASSLWGQEAYEQYF.

The rearrangement uses TRBV28 and TRBJ1-2, with TRBD1 identical over 7 bases. CDR1 is MDHEN and CDR2 is SYDVKM in the germline V gene. Trimming took 6 bases from V and 4 from J; bases not matched to a gene: 5. The length of the CDR3 is 13 residues. This CDR3 is CASSRQGGYGYTF. The CDR3 DNA follows: TGTGCCAGCAGCAGACAGGGAGGCTATGGCTACACCTTC.